What follows describes a single T cell receptor (beta chain). This clone was found a few times. Its antigen is unknown. The input lacks base qualities; no much larger clone sits a single base away. The data were taken from a study of metastatic and nonmetastatic thyroid tumors (dated by TCRdb to 2020 to 2022). Regarding the study in general: For patients with malignant and with benign thyroid disease, the researchers compared repertoires between peripheral blood samples and tumor or nodule tissue samples. The paper as a whole reports these results and caveats: TCR beta diversity was reported as significantly higher in malignant tumors than in benign nodules, in both blood and tumor samples.

The method was PCR. The reads were generated on an Illumina HiSeq 4000. High-throughput sequencing was used to profile the CDR3 region of the TCR beta-chain in every patient. From the authors' description of their analysis: CDR3 differences across clinicopathological groups were used to build a classifier for discriminating distant-metastatic papillary thyroid cancer patients. The Shannon index was used to measure repertoire diversity, and the Morisita-Horn index was used to measure how similar tumor and blood repertoires were. TCRdb reran the public reads through fastp at Q25 and MiXCR, keeping productive beta chains. The V and J calls, along with clone size, are taken from TCRdb and not from the paper's own processing. The sample has over 50,000 clones on record, 25% to 30% of them singletons. Clones ranked in the top ten supply 15% to 20% of the sample. No treatment had been received by any patient before thyroid surgery. The study retrospectively analysed patient clinical samples collected from about 2012 to 2018 using T-cell receptor beta sequencing.

Reading from cysteine to phenylalanine, the CDR3 counts 15 amino acids. Of all the DNA, just the CDR3 is kept, 45 bases in frame from base 1. V and J are trimmed by 3 bases and 3 bases, and the gene matches miss 6 bases of the junction. The germline V gene (reference sequence) provides CDR1 LNHDA and CDR2 SQIVND. Sequencing was performed on blood. The receptor chain draws on TRBV19 and TRBJ1-2; 8 junctional bases match TRBD1. The TCR comes from a female donor with papillary thyroid cancer or a benign thyroid nodule (not recorded which). Some clones in this sample may be carry-over from other donors' samples. The DNA is TGTGCCAGTAGTATTCTCAGGGGGCGCGACTATGGCTACACCTTC. Its protein product is CASSILRGRDYGYTF.